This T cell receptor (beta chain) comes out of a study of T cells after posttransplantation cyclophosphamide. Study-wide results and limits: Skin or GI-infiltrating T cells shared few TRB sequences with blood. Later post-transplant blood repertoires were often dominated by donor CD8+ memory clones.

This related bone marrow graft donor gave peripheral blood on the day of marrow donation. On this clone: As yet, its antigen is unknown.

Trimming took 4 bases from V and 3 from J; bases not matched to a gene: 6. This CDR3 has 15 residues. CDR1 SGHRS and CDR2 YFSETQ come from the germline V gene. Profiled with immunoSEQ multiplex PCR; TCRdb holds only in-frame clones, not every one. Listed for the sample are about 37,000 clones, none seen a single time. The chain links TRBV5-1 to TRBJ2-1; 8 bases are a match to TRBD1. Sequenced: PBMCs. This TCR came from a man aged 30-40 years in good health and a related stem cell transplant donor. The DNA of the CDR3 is TGCGCCAGCAGCCCCCGGACAGGGATCTACAATGAGCAGTTCTTC. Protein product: CASSPRTGIYNEQFF.